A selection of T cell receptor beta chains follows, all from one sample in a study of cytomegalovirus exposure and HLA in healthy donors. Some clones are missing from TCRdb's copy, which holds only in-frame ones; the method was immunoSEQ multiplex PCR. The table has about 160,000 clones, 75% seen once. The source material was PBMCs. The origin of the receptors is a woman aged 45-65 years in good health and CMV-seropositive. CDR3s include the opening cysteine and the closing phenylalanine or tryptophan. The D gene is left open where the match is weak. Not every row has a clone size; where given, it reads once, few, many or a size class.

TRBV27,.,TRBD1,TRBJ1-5,TGTGCCAGCGGGACAGGGTCGGATCAGCCCCAGCATTTT,CASGTGSDQPQHF
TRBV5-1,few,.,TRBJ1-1,TGCGCCAGCAGCTTGGAGGGGTCCACTGAAGCTTTCTTT,CASSLEGSTEAFF
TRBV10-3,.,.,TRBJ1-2,TGTGCCATCAGTGAAGGAACAGGGCTAAACTATGGCTACACCTTC,CAISEGTGLNYGYTF
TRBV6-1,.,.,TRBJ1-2,TGTGCCAGCCTACTTAACCTTTGGAACTATGGCTACACCTTC,CASLLNLWNYGYTF
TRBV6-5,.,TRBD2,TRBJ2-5,TGTGCCAGCAGTTACGGACTAGCGGGGGGTCAAGAGACCCAGTACTTC,CASSYGLAGGQETQYF
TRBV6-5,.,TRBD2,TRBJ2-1,TGTGCCAGCAGTTATCGGACTAGCTGGAACAATGAGCAGTTCTTC,CASSYRTSWNNEQFF
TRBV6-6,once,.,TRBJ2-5,TGTGCCAGCAGTTATAACCCGAGGGAGACCCAGTACTTC,CASSYNPRETQYF
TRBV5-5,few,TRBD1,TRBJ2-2,TGTGCCAGCAGCTTCACAGGGGGCTCGAACACCGGGGAGCTGTTTTTT,CASSFTGGSNTGELFF
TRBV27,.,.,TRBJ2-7,TGTGCCAGCAGTTTGTACTATGGGACAACCTACGAGCAGTACTTC,CASSLYYGTTYEQYF
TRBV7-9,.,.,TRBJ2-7,TGTGCCAGCAGCTTGGACAACTACGAGCAGTACTTC,CASSLDNYEQYF
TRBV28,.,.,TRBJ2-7,TGTGCCTCGGGTTTGTCCCGCGAGCAGTACTTC,CASGLSREQYF
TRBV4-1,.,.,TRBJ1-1,TGCGCCAGCAGCCAAGGACGCGGCAGGGCGAACACTGAAGCTTTCTTT,CASSQGRGRANTEAFF
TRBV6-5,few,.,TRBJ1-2,TGTGCCAGCAGTTACTCGAAGTTTTCGGAGAACTATGGCTACACCTTC,CASSYSKFSENYGYTF
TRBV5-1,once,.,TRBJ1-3,TGCGCCAGCAGCTTAGATCCAGACAGAAACACCATATATTTT,CASSLDPDRNTIYF
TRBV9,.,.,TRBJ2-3,TGTGCCAGCAGCGTAGACCCAATTCAGGGGGATACGCAGTATTTT,CASSVDPIQGDTQYF
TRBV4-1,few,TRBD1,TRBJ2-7,TGCGCCAGCAGCTCGAATGCCGGGACAGCCTTCTACGAGCAGTACTTC,CASSSNAGTAFYEQYF
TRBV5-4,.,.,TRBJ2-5,TGTGCCAGCAGCCTAAAAACAGGGAAGGAGACCCAGTACTTC,CASSLKTGKETQYF
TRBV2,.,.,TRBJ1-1,TGTGCCAGCAGTTACGGGGGTGGGACTGAAGCTTTCTTT,CASSYGGGTEAFF
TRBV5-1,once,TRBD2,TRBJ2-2,TGCGCCAGCAGCGACCTAGCGGGGGGTAACACCGGGGAGCTGTTTTTT,CASSDLAGGNTGELFF
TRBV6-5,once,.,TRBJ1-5,TGTGCCAGCAGTTACGGGCCACTTCAGCCCCAGCATTTT,CASSYGPLQPQHF
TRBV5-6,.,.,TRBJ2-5,TGTGCCAGCAGCTTGACCCGGGACCAAGAGACCCAGTACTTC,CASSLTRDQETQYF
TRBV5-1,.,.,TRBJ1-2,TGCGCCAGCAGAGGGGGTAACTATGGCTACACCTTC,CASRGGNYGYTF
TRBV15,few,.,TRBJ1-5,TGTGCCACCAGCAGAGAACGAGGGACTCTATTTCAGCCCCAGCATTTT,CATSRERGTLFQPQHF
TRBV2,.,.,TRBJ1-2,TGTGCCAGCAGGAACAGGATCGGCACTAACTATGGCTACACCTTC,CASRNRIGTNYGYTF
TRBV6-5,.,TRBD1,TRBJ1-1,TGTGCCAGCAGTTCGTGGGACAGCCAAGCTTTCTTT,CASSSWDSQAFF
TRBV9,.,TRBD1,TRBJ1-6,TGTGCCAGCAGCGTAGGACAGGGCCGCTCCTATAATTCACCCCTCCACTTT,CASSVGQGRSYNSPLHF
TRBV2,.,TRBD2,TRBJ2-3,TGTGCCAGCAGCAAATTGACTAGCGGGGGCACAGATACGCAGTATTTT,CASSKLTSGGTDTQYF
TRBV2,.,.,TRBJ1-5,TGTGCCAGCAGTGAATGGACGGGACAGCCCCAGCATTTT,CASSEWTGQPQHF
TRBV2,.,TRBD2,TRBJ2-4,TGTGCCAGCACTGGGGGCCGGACTAGCGGTACCCACCAGTACTTC,CASTGGRTSGTHQYF
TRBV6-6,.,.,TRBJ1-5,TGTGCCAGCAGTTTTTACAGGGCCGGGAGCAATCAGCCCCAGCATTTT,CASSFYRAGSNQPQHF
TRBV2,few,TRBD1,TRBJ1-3,TGTGCCAGCTCCCAGGGGGACTCTGGAAACACCATATATTTT,CASSQGDSGNTIYF
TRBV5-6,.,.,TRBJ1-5,TGTGCCAGCAGCTCTAGTGGAAGGGGACAGCCCCAGCATTTT,CASSSSGRGQPQHF
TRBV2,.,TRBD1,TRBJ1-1,TGTGCCAGCAGGCGGGACAGGGGCACTGAAGCTTTCTTT,CASRRDRGTEAFF
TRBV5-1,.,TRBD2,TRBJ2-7,TGCGCCAGCAGCGCCTCTGGCGGGGGGGTTTACGAGCAGTACTTC,CASSASGGGVYEQYF
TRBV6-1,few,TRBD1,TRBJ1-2,TGTGCCAGCAGTCAGGGACAGGGGGTCTCCTATGGCTACACCTTC,CASSQGQGVSYGYTF
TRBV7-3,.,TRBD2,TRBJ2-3,TGTGCCAGCAGCTTAACGGGACTAGCGGGGGGTTCAGATACGCAGTATTTT,CASSLTGLAGGSDTQYF
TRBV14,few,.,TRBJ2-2,TGTGCCAGCAGCCAAGTGAGGGTGCCCGGGGAGCTGTTTTTT,CASSQVRVPGELFF
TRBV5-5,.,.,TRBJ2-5,TGTGCCAGCAGCTTGGTACCGGGCCAAGAGACCCAGTACTTC,CASSLVPGQETQYF
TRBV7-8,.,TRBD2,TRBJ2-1,TGTGCCAGCAGCTTAGCGAGGGAGAAGCGGGGGGGCGGGAATGAGCAGTTCTTC,CASSLAREKRGGGNEQFF
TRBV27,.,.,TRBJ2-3,TGTGCCAGCAAGAGCCTTAATAGTGATACGCAGTATTTT,CASKSLNSDTQYF
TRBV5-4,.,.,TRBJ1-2,TGTGCCAGCAGCCCAAAGAGACAGGACCGGGGCTACACCTTC,CASSPKRQDRGYTF
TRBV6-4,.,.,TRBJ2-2,TGTGCCAGCAGCGACGTCGCCGGGGGAAGCACCGGGGAGCTGTTTTTT,CASSDVAGGSTGELFF
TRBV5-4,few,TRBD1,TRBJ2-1,TGTGCCAGCAGCCCAGGACAGGGGGCGAGTAATGAGCAGTTCTTC,CASSPGQGASNEQFF
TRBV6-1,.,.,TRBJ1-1,TGTGCCAGCCCAAGGGATTATGACAGGAACACTGAAGCTTTCTTT,CASPRDYDRNTEAFF
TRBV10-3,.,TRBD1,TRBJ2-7,TGTGCCACCGAGGGGACAGGGGCGAACGAGCAGTACTTC,CATEGTGANEQYF
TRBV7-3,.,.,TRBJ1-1,TGTGCCAGCAGCCCCTACGGAGGGATGAACACTGAAGCTTTCTTT,CASSPYGGMNTEAFF
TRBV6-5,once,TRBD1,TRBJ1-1,TGTGCCAGCAGGGAACAGGGGGCGATCACTGAAGCTTTCTTT,CASREQGAITEAFF
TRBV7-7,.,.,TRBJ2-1,TGTGCCAGCAGCAAAAATCTATTACCCCCTTACAATGAGCAGTTCTTC,CASSKNLLPPYNEQFF
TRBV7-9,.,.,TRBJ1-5,TGTGCCAGCAGCTTAGGAGGGTCCCCTTATCAGCCCCAGCATTTT,CASSLGGSPYQPQHF
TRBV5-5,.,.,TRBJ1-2,TGTGCCAGCAGCTTGGATCCGACACCCAACTATGGCTACACCTTC,CASSLDPTPNYGYTF
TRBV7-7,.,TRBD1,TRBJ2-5,TGTGCCAGCAGCAAGCGCGGACAGGGGCCGGAGACCCAGTACTTC,CASSKRGQGPETQYF
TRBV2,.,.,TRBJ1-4,TGTGCCAGCAGTGAAGTGACTTCTAATGAAAAACTGTTTTTT,CASSEVTSNEKLFF
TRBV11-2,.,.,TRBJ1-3,TGTGCCAGCAGCTTACGACAGGCGGGAAACACCATATATTTT,CASSLRQAGNTIYF
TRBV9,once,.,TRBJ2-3,TGTGCCAGCAGCCAAGGGAGTACAACAGATACGCAGTATTTT,CASSQGSTTDTQYF
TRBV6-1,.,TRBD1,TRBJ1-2,TGTGCCAGCAGTGTGGACAGGGGCTCAAGAGGCTACACCTTC,CASSVDRGSRGYTF
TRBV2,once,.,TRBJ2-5,TGTGCCAGCCGGGACAACCAAGAGACCCAGTACTTC,CASRDNQETQYF
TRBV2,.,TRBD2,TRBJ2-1,TGTGCCAGCAGAGCGGGGGGACTAGCGGGGGGTGATGAGCAGTTCTTC,CASRAGGLAGGDEQFF
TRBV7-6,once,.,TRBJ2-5,TGTGCCAGCAGCTTACCCCCGGGGAAGACCCAGTACTTC,CASSLPPGKTQYF
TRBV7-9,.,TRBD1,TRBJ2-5,TGTGCCAGCAGCCCTAAGGGACAGGGGGCCTGGGAGACCCAGTACTTC,CASSPKGQGAWETQYF